The T cell receptor beta chain under discussion was sequenced for a study of early T cells in non-severe SARS-CoV-2 infection. The overall study: Chains stayed unpaired after sequencing of bulk RNA from unsorted whole blood. Study conclusions and caveats: VDJdb matches were skewed toward anti-spike CD8 T cell responses.

V lost 6 bases, J lost 6 bases, and 5 bases stayed unmatched. The CDR3 is made up of 14 amino acids. Germline CDR1 is ENHRY and CDR2 is SYGVKD. The table lists this clonotype with many counts. Its specificity is unknown. In the library, individual cDNA molecules carried attached unique molecular identifiers. Each CDR3 protein is one row after TCRdb ran MiXCR on the 5' RACE reads. The table shows over 35,000 distinct CDR3 sequences, with 4.5% to 5.5% occurring only once. The sequence was obtained from an adult who was a healthcare worker with PCR-confirmed SARS-CoV-2 infection or an uninfected control (not recorded which). The sequenced sample was whole blood. The V and J genes are TRBV10-3 and TRBJ2-1; 10 nucleotides align to TRBD2. The CDR3 sequence: CAIRSGGAGNEQFF. In DNA, the CDR3 is TGTGCCATCAGAAGCGGGGGGGCCGGCAATGAGCAGTTCTTC.